This passage covers 29 T cell receptor beta chains from one sample sequenced in a study of CD8 T cells in Susac syndrome. A quantity of about 0.5 to 1 ug RNA underwent reverse transcription using random hexamers. In TCRdb, the immunoSEQ multiplex PCR reads were re-called with MiXCR into one record per CDR3 protein. The sample yields 200,000 or so distinct CDR3 sequences, 92% seen once. Sequencing was carried out using CD8+ T cells from PBMCs. Receptors were obtained from a human donor with multiple sclerosis.

The chain links TRBV3-1 to TRBJ2-2; no firm D call. The CDR3 spans 16 residues. The germline V and J ends were trimmed by 3 bases and 0 bases, with 11 bases remaining between them. The germline V gene has CDR1 LGHDT and CDR2 YNNKEL (reference sequence). The CDR3 loop is CASSHLTVSNTGELFF. Written as DNA, the CDR3 is TGTGCCAGCAGCCATCTGACGGTATCGAACACCGGGGAGCTGTTTTTT.

The chain uses TRBV4-2 and TRBJ1-2; D may be TRBD1 (5 bases). This CDR3 region has 15 residues. CDR1 and CDR2 from the germline V gene are LGHNA and YNFKEQ. With 4 bases removed from V and 6 bases from J, the gap between germline ends came to 18 bases. CDR3 DNA sequence: TGTGCCAGCAGCCCCGGGGCTTTACAGATGGATGGCTACACCTTC. This translates into CASSPGALQMDGYTF.

V gene TRBV4-2 combines with J gene TRBJ2-2; the D call may be TRBD1 or TRBD2 (5 bases each). The germline V and J ends were trimmed by 0 bases and 4 bases, with 15 bases remaining between them. Germline CDR1 and CDR2: LGHNA and YNFKEQ. This CDR3 has 17 amino acids. CDR3 in amino acids: CASSQEVGTRGTGELFF. CDR3 DNA: TGTGCCAGCAGCCAAGAGGTTGGGACGAGAGGCACCGGGGAGCTGTTTTTT.

This chain uses TRBV15 with TRBJ2-5; D gene ambiguous. Germline lookup yields CDR1 LNHNV and CDR2 YYDKDF (reference sequence). CDR3 length equals 15 residues. The V gene lost 0 bases and the J gene lost 2 bases, with 10 bases spanning the gap. The CDR3 reads CATSRDLWKQETQYF. As DNA, the CDR3 is TGTGCCACCAGCAGAGATCTCTGGAAACAAGAGACCCAGTACTTC.

This clonotype has only one observation. The chain carries TRBV7-3 and TRBJ2-1; 11 bases line up with TRBD2. CDR3 length: 15 residues. Looked up from germline, CDR1 is SGHTA and CDR2 is FQGTGA. The ends lost 5 bases at V and 6 bases at J; junction bases unmatched: 6. The CDR3 spells CASSILAGAFNEQFF. For the CDR3, the DNA is TGTGCCAGCAGCATACTAGCGGGAGCGTTCAATGAGCAGTTCTTC.

This clonotype was counted once. The rearrangement joins TRBV4-3 to TRBJ2-5; the match to TRBD1 covers 7 bases. The germline gives CDR1 LGHNA, CDR2 YSLEER. Unmatched junction bases numbered 6, after V lost 0 bases and J lost 5 bases. The CDR3 loop spans 15 amino acids. The CDR3 protein is CASSQDQGVQETQYF. CDR3 coding DNA: TGCGCCAGCAGCCAAGATCAGGGGGTTCAGGAGACCCAGTACTTC.

There are a few counts of this clonotype. The chain has TRBV20-1 and TRBJ1-1; D is possibly TRBD1 (6 bases). Per germline, CDR1 DFQATT and CDR2 SNEGSKA (reference sequence). The CDR3 totals 14 residues. Trimming shortened V by 1 base and J by 0 bases, and 9 bases separated the two germline ends. The chain's CDR3 is CSARVRGMNTEAFF. DNA of the CDR3: TGCAGTGCTAGAGTCAGGGGTATGAACACTGAAGCTTTCTTT.

This clonotype was observed once. V usage is TRBV19 and J usage is TRBJ2-7, with 7 bases fitting TRBD1. Germline CDR1 LNHDA, CDR2 SQIVND (reference sequence). The CDR3 sequence is 15 residues long. V gave up 3 bases and J gave up 2 bases; unmatched junction bases: 7. The CDR3 here is CASSITGDRTYEQYF. In DNA form, the CDR3 reads TGTGCCAGTAGTATTACAGGGGACCGAACCTACGAGCAGTACTTC. Combining the CDR3 with reference TRBV19 and TRBJ2-7 gives the whole variable domain DGGITQSPKYLFRKEGQNVTLSCEQNLNHDAMYWYRQDPGQGLRLIYYSQIVNDFQKGDIAEGYSVSREKKESFPLTVTSAQKNPTAFYLCASSITGDRTYEQYFGPGTRLTVT.

The chain recombines TRBV7-2 with TRBJ2-7; D may be TRBD2 (6 bases). The length of the CDR3 is 14 residues. V shed 4 bases and J shed 7 bases, with 17 bases lying between them. The germline V gene has CDR1 SGHTA and CDR2 FQGNSA. CDR3 nucleotide sequence: TGTGCCAGCAGCTCATGGGACTCGCCTGAAGAGCAGTACTTC. Translated, it gives CASSSWDSPEEQYF.

The chain combines TRBV7-8 with TRBJ1-1; 8 bases are a match to TRBD1. The junction had 15 bases not matched to a gene; V was cut back by 2 bases and J by 10 bases. The CDR3 runs to 16 residues. Germline-derived CDR1 and CDR2 are SGHVS and FQNEAQ. The chain's CDR3 is CASSLWEGTGSEGAFF. The CDR3 coding sequence is TGTGCCAGCAGCTTATGGGAAGGGACAGGCTCTGAGGGAGCTTTCTTT.

This clonotype was picked up one time. The CDR3 loop reads CASMGGEGEKLFF. Here the CDR3 DNA reads TGTGCCAGCATGGGTGGGGAAGGTGAAAAACTGTTTTTT. This sequence joins TRBV2 and TRBJ1-4; the D is unclear. The CDR3 loop spans 13 amino acids. V gave up 7 bases and J gave up 7 bases, with 13 bases separating them. CDR1 is SNHLY, CDR2 FYNNEI, per germline.

In its sample, this clonotype was seen a few times. The CDR3 coding sequence is TGTGCCAGCAGCTTAGAAATAGGCAATCAGCCCCAGCATTTT. Translation gives CASSLEIGNQPQHF. This rearrangement joins TRBV7-6 to TRBJ1-5; D gene unclear. Germline V CDR1 and CDR2: SGHVS, FNYEAQ. V lost 1 base and J 2 bases, leaving 6 bases between the germline ends. The CDR3 totals 14 residues. Variable domain in full (rest from reference TRBV7-6 and TRBJ1-5): GAGVSQSPRYKVTKRGQDVALRCDPISGHVSLYWYRQALGQGPEFLTYFNYEAQQDKSGLPNDRFSAERPEGSISTLTIQRTEQRDSAMYRCASSLEIGNQPQHFGDGTRLSIL.

The chain has TRBV30 and TRBJ2-3; D is perhaps TRBD1 or TRBD2 (5 bases each). The CDR3 sequence is 12 residues long. Germline CDR1 GTSNPN, CDR2 SVGIG (reference sequence). Deletions cut 4 bases from V and 4 bases from J, with 9 bases between. CDR3 nucleotide sequence: TGTGCCTGGACCGGGACCGCAGATACGCAGTATTTT. Amino acids: CAWTGTADTQYF.

The CDR3 sequence is CASSLGTGGFSYTF. As DNA, the CDR3 is TGTGCCAGCAGCTTAGGGACAGGGGGATTTAGCTACACCTTC. The rearrangement links TRBV7-2 to TRBJ1-2; the match to TRBD1 covers 10 bases. In germline, CDR1 is SGHTA, CDR2 FQGNSA. CDR3 length: 14 residues. After removal of 1 base from V and 9 bases from J, the junction contained 5 bases not matched to a gene.

This sequence joins TRBV9 and TRBJ2-1; 8 bases are shared with TRBD2. The V and J ends lost 0 bases and 6 bases, in that order; junction bases with no gene match: 5. CDR3 length equals 15 residues. Germline CDR1 and CDR2: SGDLS and YYNGEE. The CDR3 protein is CASSVDGTSLNEQFF. CDR3 nucleotide sequence: TGTGCCAGCAGCGTAGACGGGACTAGTCTCAATGAGCAGTTCTTC. The whole variable domain, filled in from reference TRBV9 and TRBJ2-1, reads DSGVTQTPKHLITATGQRVTLRCSPRSGDLSVYWYQQSLDQGLQFLIQYYNGEERAKGNILERFSAQQFPDLHSELNLSSLELGDSALYFCASSVDGTSLNEQFFGPGTRLTVL.

This chain connects TRBV7-2 to TRBJ2-1, with 8 bases matching TRBD2. Unmatched junction bases numbered 18, after V lost 3 bases and J lost 5 bases. Germline CDR1 reads SGHTA; CDR2 reads FQGNSA. The CDR3 has 19 residues. CDR3 sequence: CASSLGAGGAGVFDNEQFF. CDR3 DNA sequence: TGTGCCAGCAGCTTGGGGGCTGGAGGAGCGGGAGTGTTTGACAATGAGCAGTTCTTC. The variable domain in full, with the rest retrieved from reference TRBV7-2 and TRBJ2-1, is GAGVSQSPSNKVTEKGKDVELRCDPISGHTALYWYRQSLGQGLEFLIYFQGNSAPDKSGLPSDRFSAERTGGSVSTLTIQRTQQEDSAVYLCASSLGAGGAGVFDNEQFFGPGTRLTVL.

V and J are TRBV18 and TRBJ2-5; tentatively, D is TRBD1 (7 bases). In germline, CDR1 is KGHSH, CDR2 LQKENI. This CDR3 region has 18 residues. V shed 5 bases and J shed 9 bases, with 31 bases lying between them. CDR3 in amino acids: CASSAEGPGQGSRGAQYF. CDR3 bases: TGTGCCAGCTCAGCAGAAGGCCCGGGACAAGGGTCCAGGGGGGCCCAGTACTTC.

This clonotype was observed a few times. The chain employs TRBV7-8 and TRBJ1-4; possibly TRBD1 for D (6 bases). This CDR3 region has 15 residues. V lost 1 base and J 5 bases, leaving 11 bases between the germline ends. CDR1 SGHVS and CDR2 FQNEAQ come from the germline V gene. This CDR3 is CASSLGRTANEKLFF. In DNA form, the CDR3 reads TGTGCCAGCAGCTTAGGCCGGACAGCGAATGAAAAACTGTTTTTT.

The chain uses TRBV12-3 or TRBV12-4 and TRBJ1-1; 8 bases fit TRBD1. The V gene end was trimmed by 8 bases and the J gene end by 1 base; junction bases not matched to a gene: 6. The CDR3 spans 14 residues. CDR3 nucleotides: TGTGCCAGCGGCGAACAGGGGGGGAACACTGAAGCTTTCTTT. As protein: CASGEQGGNTEAFF.

CDR3 in amino acids: CASSDKATTNEQFF. CDR3 DNA sequence: TGTGCCAGCAGTGATAAAGCGACCACGAATGAGCAGTTCTTC. This rearrangement joins TRBV2 to TRBJ2-1, with unresolved D. V lost 3 bases and J lost 7, with 13 bases in between. The CDR3 has 14 residues. Germline V lookup: CDR1 SNHLY, CDR2 FYNNEI.

This clonotype was observed once. The gene calls are TRBV24-1 and TRBJ2-1; possibly TRBD1 or TRBD2 for D (5 bases each). This CDR3 is built from 17 residues. Per germline, CDR1 KGHDR and CDR2 SFDVKD. Trimming left V 5 bases short and J 0 bases short, with 16 bases between. CDR3 DNA: TGTGCCACCAGTGGTACGGGGCCATCTAGCTCCTACAATGAGCAGTTCTTC. This gives the protein CATSGTGPSSSYNEQFF.

The chain uses TRBV20-1 and TRBJ2-3; 7 bases fit TRBD1. The CDR3 is made up of 16 amino acids. V lost 0 bases and J lost 5; bases outside the gene matches: 11. Germline loops: CDR1 DFQATT, CDR2 SNEGSKA (reference sequence). The CDR3 loop is CSARDPPDRAVDTQYF. DNA for the CDR3: TGCAGTGCTAGAGATCCCCCCGACAGGGCCGTAGATACGCAGTATTTT.

The rearrangement joins TRBV6-5 to TRBJ1-6; D may be TRBD1 (6 bases). CDR1 and CDR2 from the germline V gene are MNHEY and SVGAGI. V was shortened by 6 bases and J by 9 bases, with 15 bases between the two germline ends. CDR3 length equals 14 residues. The CDR3 coding sequence is TGTGCCAGCAGAGTGGGGATCAGGGGTTCACCCCTCCACTTT. Protein: CASRVGIRGSPLHF.

The rearrangement joins TRBV12-3 or TRBV12-4 to TRBJ2-2; 7 bases are shared with TRBD1. The CDR3 is 15 residues long. V lost 6 bases to trimming and J lost 4 bases; unmatched junction nucleotides: 8. CDR3 amino acids: CASRIRDSPTGELFF. The DNA for the CDR3 is TGTGCCAGCAGGATCCGGGACAGCCCCACCGGGGAGCTGTTTTTT.

This chain links TRBV28 with TRBJ2-1; a possible D gene is TRBD1 (5 bases). The germline V gene encodes CDR1 MDHEN and CDR2 SYDVKM. The CDR3 is 12 amino acids. With 5 bases removed from V and 5 bases from J, the gap between germline ends came to 7 bases. CDR3 sequence (DNA): TGTGCCAGCAGTGCGGACAACAATGAGCAGTTCTTC. It translates to CASSADNNEQFF.

The V gene is TRBV29-1, the J gene TRBJ1-1; possibly TRBD1 for D (5 bases). Per the germline V gene, CDR1 is SQVTM and CDR2 is ANQGSEA. V was clipped by 3 bases and J by 0 bases, with 20 bases between them. This CDR3 region has 17 residues. The chain's CDR3 is CSVDGPGAGSMNTEAFF. The DNA for the CDR3 is TGCAGCGTTGATGGACCTGGGGCAGGAAGCATGAACACTGAAGCTTTCTTT.

The rearrangement joins TRBV5-6 to TRBJ1-1; D uncertain. The V end lost 0 bases, the J end lost 13 bases, and 16 bases lay between the germline ends. CDR1 SGHDT and CDR2 YYEEEE come from the germline V gene. CDR3 length: 13 amino acids. This CDR3 is CASSLGSSSKGFF. The CDR3 DNA sequence: TGTGCCAGCAGCTTGGGCAGCTCCTCAAAGGGTTTCTTT.

The chain couples TRBV7-9 to TRBJ2-7; D call uncertain. Trimming took 5 bases from V and 4 from J, leaving 9 bases between them. The CDR3 runs 12 residues. CDR1 SEHNR and CDR2 FQNEAQ come from the germline V gene (reference sequence). The CDR3 here is CASSNHQYEQYF. The CDR3, as DNA: TGTGCCAGCAGCAATCACCAATACGAGCAGTACTTC.

The V and J genes are TRBV4-1 and TRBJ2-5; 7 bases map to TRBD1. The CDR3 sequence is 18 residues long. The J segment lost 2 bases and the V segment lost 4 bases, leaving 16 bases of the junction unmatched. CDR1 MGHRA and CDR2 YSYEKL come from the germline V gene. The CDR3 bases are TGCGCCAGCAGCCCAAGAGGATCGGGACAGAGCATGCAAGAGACCCAGTACTTC. Its translation is CASSPRGSGQSMQETQYF.